A selection of T cell receptor beta chains follows, all from one sample in a study of OX40 agonist ivuxolimab in advanced cancers. Method: immunoSEQ multiplex PCR; TCRdb's copy keeps in-frame clones and lacks some. This sample carries tens of thousands of clones, approximately 86% of them seen once, and the ten largest clones take 1% to 1.5%. The source material was CD4+ or CD8+ T cells sorted from blood, sampled in a trial of the OX40 agonist ivuxolimab. The source is an adult with an advanced solid tumor such as melanoma, head and neck, liver or kidney cancer. The CDR3 runs from the conserved cysteine through the conserved F or W.

15,TRBJ2-7,TRBV6-6,CASRTGTGASYEQYF
16,TRBJ2-4,TRBV6-1,CASSDGQPLAKNIQYF
14,TRBJ1-5,TRBV2,CASSLQGGGQPQHF
16,TRBJ1-6,TRBV4-1,CASSPPWSQENSPLHF
15,TRBJ1-5,TRBV9,CASSGGWGVNQPQHF
17,TRBJ2-2,TRBV5-1,CASSRLAGGQYTGELFF
16,TRBJ1-2,TRBV19,CASRTGGTGLSYGYTF
16,TRBJ2-3,TRBV19,CASTRSTGLITDTQYF
13,TRBJ1-1,TRBV19,CASSKTLNTEAFF
15,TRBJ2-7,TRBV27,CASRGLAGAPYGQYF
16,TRBJ2-5,TRBV7-2,CASSFGWGTGLETQYF
17,TRBJ1-5,TRBV15,CATSRDLIAALNQPQHF
13,TRBJ1-1,TRBV7-8,CASSSSVNTEAFF
14,TRBJ1-1,TRBV5-1,CASSTRQGGTEAFF
13,TRBJ1-6,TRBV7-9,CASSLEVNSPLHF
14,TRBJ2-5,TRBV5-1,CASTGVGGQETQYF
16,TRBJ2-7,TRBV7-9,CASSRLGQGRGNEQYF
15,TRBJ1-6,TRBV16,CASSLKSSYNSPLHF
13,TRBJ2-1,TRBV5-1,CASSLSMGREQFF
13,TRBJ1-1,TRBV6-1,CASSEIRDSKAFF
12,TRBJ2-1,TRBV11-3,CASSLADDEQFF
12,TRBJ1-6,TRBV6-6,CATQVYNSPLHF
16,TRBJ1-5,TRBV5-5,CASTLGGTPSNQPQHF
15,TRBJ2-4,TRBV7-9,CASSPGSGGKNIQYF
13,TRBJ1-2,TRBV2,CASRTGGNYGYTF
14,TRBJ1-6,TRBV4-1,CASSQQSGGSPLHF
14,TRBJ1-2,TRBV10-3,CAIRKDRAGYGYTF
15,TRBJ1-2,TRBV5-6,CASRRGTLAIYGYTF
17,TRBJ1-4,TRBV7-2,CASSLGPRKRTNEKLFF
17,TRBJ1-3,TRBV11-2,CASSLVTGGHSGNTIYF
14,TRBJ2-5,TRBV27,CASSFRRGQETQYF
16,TRBJ2-6,TRBV7-9,CASSLRGESGANVLTF
14,TRBJ1-1,TRBV10-3,CAISESWLNTEAFF
14,TRBJ2-5,TRBV5-1,CASSWTSGKETQYF
14,TRBJ1-2,TRBV19,CASRGVGASYGYTF
14,TRBJ2-1,TRBV7-9,CASSLGQGFNEQFF
13,TRBJ1-5,TRBV4-1,CASSPESNQPQHF
15,TRBJ2-5,TRBV6-1,CASSEAVAGQETQYF
14,TRBJ1-2,TRBV5-1,CASSPGTGVLGYTF
15,TRBJ2-7,TRBV18,CASSHRDTSTYEQYF
15,TRBJ1-4,TRBV19,CASRPSGQGLEKLFF
15,TRBJ2-3,TRBV2,CASSELAGGPDTQYF
16,TRBJ2-1,TRBV11-2,CASRALKGDSYNEQFF
18,TRBJ2-3,TRBV12-2,CASRPTSGGPLSTDTQYF
18,TRBJ2-2,TRBV5-1,CASSPTSGGARYTGELFF
16,TRBJ2-5,TRBV5-1,CASSFVPLGAQETQYF
19,TRBJ2-5,TRBV4-1,CASSHEDPGLAGGRETQYF
14,TRBJ1-1,TRBV11-2,CASSPIGGNTEAFF
16,TRBJ1-6,TRBV6-5,CASSYSQGRIGSPLHF
15,TRBJ1-4,TRBV6-1,CASSVYTLTNEKLFF
15,TRBJ2-7,TRBV15,CATSRTHRGYGEQYF
18,TRBJ1-4,TRBV15,CATSRVLGQTTTNEKLFF
12,TRBJ1-2,TRBV30,CARDLRGYGYTF
12,TRBJ1-2,TRBV5-4,CASSPENYGYTF
15,TRBJ2-1,TRBV5-1,CAGATGDSSYNEQFF
15,TRBJ1-1,TRBV5-4,CASSLNNRGNTEAFF
14,TRBJ2-3,TRBV5-4,CASGRWGSTDTQYF
15,TRBJ1-4,TRBV2,CASSEGGTANEKLFF
17,TRBJ2-5,TRBV9,CASSVGLAGAGRETQYF
15,TRBJ1-2,TRBV10-2,CASREGAGASYGYTF